This TCR beta chain comes out of a study of T cell responses to AZD1222 COVID-19 vaccine. Whole-study findings and limits: Repertoires were collected only later (after the peak T cell response had occurred). Most donors were white British and more were female, and clonal diversity was possibly underestimated. Baseline testing showed seropositivity in only six AZD1222 recipients. Within unmutated variant regions lay the reported targets of nearly half of spike-specific TCRs.

Here immunoSEQ multiplex PCR was the method, and the copy in TCRdb shows in-frame clones only, minus some. Here the sample spans about 180,000 clones, about 90% being singletons. For this clone: Its antigen remains unknown.

Sequencing used peripheral blood, obtained 28 days after the second AZD1222 dose. The sequence was collected from an adult who received the AZD1222 COVID-19 vaccine.

In nucleotides, the CDR3 is TGTGCCAGCAGTTTAACAGGGTCTTACATTACCTACGAGCAGTACTTC. Amino acids: CASSLTGSYITYEQYF. V and J are TRBV28 and TRBJ2-7; D is perhaps TRBD1 (6 bases). Trimming left V 2 bases short and J 2 bases short, with 16 bases between. Per germline, CDR1 MDHEN and CDR2 SYDVKM. This CDR3 has 16 residues.